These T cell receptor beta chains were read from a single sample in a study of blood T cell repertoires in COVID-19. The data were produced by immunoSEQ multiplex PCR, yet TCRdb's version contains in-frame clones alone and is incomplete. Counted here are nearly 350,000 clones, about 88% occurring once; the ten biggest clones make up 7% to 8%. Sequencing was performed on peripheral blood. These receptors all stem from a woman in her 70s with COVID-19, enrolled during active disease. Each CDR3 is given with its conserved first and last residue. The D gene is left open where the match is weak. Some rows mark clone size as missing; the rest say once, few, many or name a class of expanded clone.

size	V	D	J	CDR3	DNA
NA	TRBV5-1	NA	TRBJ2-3	CASSFTADTQYF	TGCGCCAGCAGCTTTACTGCAGATACGCAGTATTTT
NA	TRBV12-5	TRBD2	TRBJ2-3	CASGPGGVTDTQYF	TGTGCTAGTGGTCCGGGGGGGGTGACAGATACGCAGTATTTT
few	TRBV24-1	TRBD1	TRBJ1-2	CATRTGASRNYGYTF	TGTGCCACCAGGACAGGGGCTTCCCGGAACTATGGCTACACCTTC
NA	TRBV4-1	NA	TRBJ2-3	CASSQLGQSDTQYF	TGCGCCAGCAGCCAGCTAGGTCAGAGCGATACGCAGTATTTT
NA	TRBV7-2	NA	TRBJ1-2	CASSLLAYGYTF	TGTGCCAGCAGCCTTCTAGCCTATGGCTACACCTTC
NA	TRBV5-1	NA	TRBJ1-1	CASSSYPTLNTEAFF	TGCGCCAGCAGCTCTTACCCCACACTGAACACTGAAGCTTTCTTT
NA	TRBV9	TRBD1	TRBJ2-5	CASSVALGGSETQYF	TGTGCCAGCAGCGTAGCACTAGGGGGCTCAGAGACCCAGTACTTC
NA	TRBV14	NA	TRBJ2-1	CASSSGWSNEQFF	TGTGCCAGCAGCTCAGGGTGGAGCAATGAGCAGTTCTTC
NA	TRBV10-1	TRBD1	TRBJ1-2	CASSESHRLPDRGYGYTF	TGCGCCAGCAGTGAGTCCCACCGCTTACCCGACAGGGGCTATGGCTACACCTTC
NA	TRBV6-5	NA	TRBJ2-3	CARQGEGTDTQYF	TGTGCCAGGCAGGGGGAGGGCACAGATACGCAGTATTTT
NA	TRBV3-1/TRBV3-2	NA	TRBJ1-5	CASTDQPQHF	TGTGCCAGCACTGATCAGCCCCAGCATTTT
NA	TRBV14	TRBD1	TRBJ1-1	CASRGTGGVDTEAFF	TGTGCCAGCAGGGGGACAGGGGGAGTTGACACTGAAGCTTTCTTT
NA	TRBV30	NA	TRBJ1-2	CAWSEDSRYGYTF	TGTGCCTGGAGTGAGGACAGCCGCTATGGCTACACCTTC
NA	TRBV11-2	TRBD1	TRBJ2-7	CASSLVGTGYF	TGTGCCAGCAGCTTAGTGGGGACAGGCTACTTC
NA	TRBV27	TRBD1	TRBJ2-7	CASSYSTGGVYEQYF	TGTGCCAGCAGTTACTCGACAGGGGGCGTCTACGAGCAGTACTTC
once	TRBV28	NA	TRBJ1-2	CASRSPGGRYGYTF	TGTGCCAGCAGGTCCCCGGGGGGACGCTATGGCTACACCTTC